Given below is one T cell receptor beta chain in context. Its antigen remains unidentified. These data are taken from a study of a mutant IDH1 vaccine in newly diagnosed glioma. Overall study: In some groups vaccination began 4-6 weeks post-radiotherapy; others received it with temozolomide. It was radiotherapy, temozolomide, or both that patients received previously, with most receiving both. Overall study findings and caveats: Altogether, around 95% of patients exhibited vaccine-induced immune responses. Alterations occurring in top peripheral T cell clonotypes seemed unrelated to pseudoprogression.

Trimming removed 7 bases from V and 5 bases from J, with 8 bases in between. From germline, CDR1 is LNHDA and CDR2 SQIVND (reference sequence). The CDR3 sequence is 12 residues long. Sequenced by immunoSEQ multiplex PCR; TCRdb stores in-frame clones only, minus some. The sample lists nearly 55,000 clones; approximately 80% were seen once. The time point here: week 5, during vaccination. Vaccination used 300 ug of mutant IDH1 20-mer peptide per dose, with topical imiquimod. This chain joins TRBV19 and TRBJ2-2, with a tentative D call TRBD1 (6 bases). This TCR derives from a man aged 25 to 40 with glioma. This specimen was PBMCs, taken from a glioma patient whose treatment included an IDH1 peptide vaccine. The chain's CDR3 is CASNDRTGELFF. The CDR3, as DNA: TGTGCCAGTAACGACAGGACCGGGGAGCTGTTTTTT.